A single sample gave rise to the 14 T cell receptor beta chains below, sequenced in a study of T cell responses to AZD1222 COVID-19 vaccine. Sequencing used immunoSEQ multiplex PCR; TCRdb keeps in-frame clones, though not all of them. Among about 270,000 clones listed, around 92% were seen once. The sample was peripheral blood, taken 28 days after the second AZD1222 dose. All receptors come from an adult who received the AZD1222 COVID-19 vaccine.

The chain employs TRBV5-5 and TRBJ1-4; a weak D match, TRBD1 (6 bases). The CDR3 loop spans 16 amino acids. Between the trimmed V and J ends, which lost 4 bases and 0 bases, there was a span of 13 bases. Germline V gene sequence: CDR1 SGHKS, CDR2 YYEKEE (reference sequence). The CDR3 DNA sequence: TGTGCCAGCAGCCGCGGGACACACGCAACTAATGAAAAACTGTTTTTT. Amino acids: CASSRGTHATNEKLFF.

V usage is TRBV3-1 (or the pseudogene TRBV3-2) and J usage is TRBJ1-2, with D uncertain. The CDR3 length is 11 residues. V lost 5 bases and J lost 11, with 12 bases in between. CDR1 LGHDT and CDR2 YNNKEL come from the germline V gene (reference sequence). The DNA for the CDR3 is TGTGCCAGCAGCTCTGTTGACACTTACACCTTC. As protein: CASSSVDTYTF.

The chain joins TRBV5-4 to TRBJ2-5, with 7 positions matching TRBD2. V was clipped by 4 bases and J by 2 bases; unmatched bases: 8. This CDR3 region has 15 residues. The germline V gene has CDR1 SGHNT and CDR2 YYREEE (reference sequence). This chain's CDR3 is CASSQTWGGQETQYF. CDR3 sequence (DNA): TGTGCCAGCAGCCAAACCTGGGGGGGGCAAGAGACCCAGTACTTC.

The genes are TRBV3-1 (or the pseudogene TRBV3-2) and TRBJ2-7; possibly TRBD1 for D (5 bases). Trimming took off 1 base at V and 4 bases at J, with 11 bases between the two ends. The CDR3 runs to 14 residues. The V gene's germline CDR1 is LGHDT and CDR2 YNNKEL (reference sequence). The CDR3 bases are TGTGCCAGCAGCCAAGGAAGAGCAGGGTACGAGCAGTACTTC. Its translation is CASSQGRAGYEQYF.

This clone was found once. The chain has TRBV12-3 or TRBV12-4 and TRBJ1-1, with a tentative D call TRBD1 (5 bases). The CDR3 length is 13 residues. Trimming pared 6 bases from V and 9 bases from J, leaving 17 bases between. CDR3 in amino acids: CASSPLQASQAFF. The CDR3 nucleotides read TGTGCCAGCAGCCCCCTACAGGCCTCCCAAGCTTTCTTT.

The V gene is TRBV28, the J gene TRBJ2-2, with D unresolved. Trimming left V 6 bases short and J 6 bases short, with 5 bases between. Germline V gene data show CDR1 as MDHEN and CDR2 as SYDVKM. The CDR3 has 11 amino acids. The CDR3 is CASRVSGELFF. The DNA for the CDR3 is TGTGCCAGCAGGGTATCCGGGGAGCTGTTTTTT. Looking up the rest from reference TRBV28 and TRBJ2-2 gives the full variable domain: DVKVTQSSRYLVKRTGEKVFLECVQDMDHENMFWYRQDPGLGLRLIYFSYDVKMKEKGDIPEGYSVSREKKERFSLILESASTNQTSMYLCASRVSGELFFGEGSRLTVL.

The chain recombines TRBV3-1 (or the pseudogene TRBV3-2) with TRBJ2-7, with 11 bases lining up with TRBD2. The CDR3 extends over 18 amino acids. From germline, CDR1 is LGHDT and CDR2 YNNKEL (reference sequence). The V and J ends lost 4 bases and 7 bases, in that order; junction bases with no gene match: 18. The DNA for the CDR3 is TGTGCCAGCAGCCGCCCGAAAGATTTAGCGGGAGGGCCGGGAGAGCAGTACTTC. It specifies CASSRPKDLAGGPGEQYF.

V gene TRBV7-6 combines with J gene TRBJ1-1; tentatively, D is TRBD1 (5 bases). Germline lookup yields CDR1 SGHVS and CDR2 FNYEAQ. The CDR3 totals 15 residues. V lost 1 base to trimming and J lost 4 bases, with 13 bases between them. CDR3 nucleotide sequence: TGTGCCAGCAGCTTAGGGGCGGGGGGAGGCACTGAAGCTTTCTTT. Translating it yields CASSLGAGGGTEAFF.

The rearrangement uses TRBV28 and TRBJ2-1; 9 positions agree with TRBD1. With 6 bases clipped from V and 7 bases from J, the junction kept 4 bases outside the gene matches. The CDR3 runs to 13 residues. Germline CDR1 is MDHEN and CDR2 is SYDVKM. CDR3 region: CASRGTGNNEQFF. The CDR3 DNA is TGTGCCAGCAGGGGGACAGGGAATAATGAGCAGTTCTTC.

The chain combines TRBV10-1 with TRBJ2-7; 9 bases are shared with TRBD2. J lost 2 bases, V lost 3 bases, and 5 bases had no gene match. This CDR3 has 15 residues. CDR1 is WNHNN and CDR2 is SYGVQD in the germline V gene (reference sequence). The CDR3 here is CASSDGTSSPYEQYF. In nucleotides, the CDR3 is TGCGCCAGCAGTGACGGGACTAGCAGTCCCTACGAGCAGTACTTC.

This clone is a singleton in its sample. DNA of the CDR3: TGTGCCAGCAGTCCCGCGGGGGGTACACTAGAGACCCAGTACTTC. This encodes CASSPAGGTLETQYF. The chain uses TRBV28 and TRBJ2-5, with 8 bases aligning to TRBD2. The V gene's germline CDR1 is MDHEN and CDR2 SYDVKM. J lost 4 bases, V lost 5 bases, and 9 bases had no gene match. This CDR3 has 15 amino acids.

The CDR3 coding sequence is TGTGCCAGCAGCTTAGACGGGGGTAATTCACCCCTCCACTTT. Residues: CASSLDGGNSPLHF. This chain joins TRBV13 and TRBJ1-6; D is possibly TRBD1 (5 bases). V was pared by 1 base and J by 6 bases, with 7 bases between. CDR1 PRHDT and CDR2 FYEKMQ come from the germline V gene (reference sequence). CDR3 size: 14 residues.

V is TRBV28 and J is TRBJ2-7; 10 nucleotides agree with TRBD1. V shed 5 bases, J shed 5 bases, and the junction held 9 bases outside the gene matches. The CDR3 totals 15 residues. Germline V gives CDR1 MDHEN, CDR2 SYDVKM. The CDR3 region is CASSPGTGASHEQYF. The CDR3 nucleotides are TGTGCCAGCAGTCCCGGGACAGGGGCTTCCCACGAGCAGTACTTC. Full variable domain (rest looked up from reference TRBV28 and TRBJ2-7): DVKVTQSSRYLVKRTGEKVFLECVQDMDHENMFWYRQDPGLGLRLIYFSYDVKMKEKGDIPEGYSVSREKKERFSLILESASTNQTSMYLCASSPGTGASHEQYFGPGTRLTVT.

The rearrangement links TRBV20-1 to TRBJ2-1, with no clear D. Trimming took off 6 bases at V and 7 bases at J, with 10 bases between the two ends. The CDR3 spans 11 residues. Germline CDR1 is DFQATT and CDR2 is SNEGSKA (reference sequence). The CDR3 DNA reads TGCAGTGCGATGATATGGAATGAGCAGTTCTTC. Its protein product is CSAMIWNEQFF.